The 19 T cell receptor beta chains presented below share a single source sample, sequenced in a study of regulatory T cells in long-lasting Graves disease. Libraries of TCR beta came from iRepertoire HTBI primers plus Arm-PCR of CDR3 regions. One entry per CDR3 protein results from TCRdb running MiXCR on the multiplex PCR reads. The table includes roughly 520,000 distinct CDR3 sequences, about 12% detected once. Time point here: newly diagnosed GD, antithyroid drugs for less than 3 months. PBMCs provided the RNA from which the TCR library was made. These data were also reused for a study on T cells in Graves' hyperthyroidism and ophthalmopathy.

This sample comprised peripheral blood mononuclear cells (PBMCs), obtained at new diagnosis, from a patient treated with antithyroid drugs. Receptors were obtained from a woman between 25 and 40 years old with Graves disease.

There are a few counts of this clonotype. The CDR3 DNA is TGTGCCAGCAGTTTTTATCCCCTCAGGAGAAAGACGATTCTTACGGACACTGAAGCTTTCTTT. This gives the protein CASSFYPLRRKTILTDTEAFF. The gene calls are TRBV27 and TRBJ1-1; D gene unclear. With 3 bases removed from V and 3 bases from J, the gap between germline ends came to 32 bases. Germline-derived CDR1 and CDR2 are MNHEY and SMNVEV (reference sequence). This CDR3 is built from 21 residues.

The table lists this clonotype with a few counts. This chain connects TRBV6-2 or TRBV6-3 to TRBJ2-6; the D is unclear. V lost 7 bases and J 3 bases, leaving 10 bases between the germline ends. This CDR3 has 14 residues. Germline assignment: CDR1 MNHEY and CDR2 SVGEGT. The chain's CDR3 is CASTTQFGANVLTF. The CDR3 region has the DNA TGTGCCAGCACAACACAGTTTGGGGCCAACGTCCTGACTTTC.

The chain couples TRBV25-1 to TRBJ2-1; 7 bases agree with TRBD1. This CDR3 comprises 20 residues. Germline V gives CDR1 MGHDK, CDR2 SYGVNS. V was pared by 0 bases and J by 3 bases, with 17 bases of the junction left unmatched. CDR3 region: CASSEYRYRGPGANYNEQFF. In DNA form, the CDR3 reads TGTGCCAGCAGTGAATATAGGTACAGGGGCCCCGGGGCCAACTACAATGAGCAGTTCTTC.

Only a few counts were recorded for this clonotype. The chain carries TRBV29-1 and TRBJ1-1; no firm D call. The CDR3 is 13 amino acids. V was trimmed by 7 bases and J by 1 base, leaving 13 bases between them. Germline V gene data show CDR1 as SQVTM and CDR2 as ANQGSEA. The DNA for the CDR3 is TGCAGCGGTAGAAGGAATACGAACACTGAAGCTTTCTTT. It specifies CSGRRNTNTEAFF.

V gene TRBV20-1 combines with J gene TRBJ1-1; D might be TRBD1 (6 bases). The germline CDR1 and CDR2 sequences are DFQATT and SNEGSKA (reference sequence). This CDR3 contains 14 residues. V was clipped by 2 bases and J by 5 bases, with 15 bases between them. Here the CDR3 reads CSARLDRLTTEAFF. CDR3 bases: TGCAGTGCTAGACTTGACAGGCTCACGACTGAAGCTTTCTTT.

This clonotype was recorded a few times. The chain uses TRBV9 and TRBJ2-7; D is ambiguous. V was pared by 3 bases and J by 1 base, with 14 bases between. Germline CDR1 is SGDLS and CDR2 is YYNGEE. This CDR3 comprises 15 residues. The CDR3 sequence is CASSARVGRSYEQYF. CDR3 sequence (DNA): TGTGCCAGCAGCGCCCGAGTGGGTAGATCCTACGAGCAGTACTTC.

This clonotype was counted ten times or more. V and J are TRBV28 and TRBJ1-2; 8 bases line up with TRBD1. The CDR3 has 14 amino acids. The germline gives CDR1 MDHEN, CDR2 SYDVKM. V shed 5 bases and J 2 bases; nucleotides not matched to a gene: 4. DNA of the CDR3: TGTGCCAGCAGTGCGGACAGGGCGAACTATGGCTACACCTTC. It specifies CASSADRANYGYTF.

This CDR3 reads CASRFQGWHEQYF. Written as DNA, the CDR3 is TGTGCCAGCAGGTTCCAGGGGTGGCACGAGCAGTACTTC. The J gene is TRBJ2-7, the V gene TRBV6-1; the D gene is possibly TRBD1 (6 bases). CDR3 length: 13 amino acids. In germline, CDR1 is MNHNS, CDR2 SASEGT. V was trimmed by 6 bases and J by 5 bases, leaving 14 bases between them.

This clonotype was seen many times. The chain combines TRBV6-5 with TRBJ2-7; tentative D call: TRBD2 (5 bases). The length of the CDR3 is 15 residues. V was cut by 2 bases and J by 4 bases, with 15 bases left in between. The germline V gene has CDR1 MNHEY and CDR2 SVGAGI. In DNA form, the CDR3 reads TGTGCCAGCAGTTACGAGGGTATCTCCAGATACGAGCAGTACTTC. Translation: CASSYEGISRYEQYF.

At least ten counts were recorded for this clonotype. The gene calls are TRBV12-3 or TRBV12-4 and TRBJ2-5; maybe TRBD1 (6 bases). The CDR3 has 16 residues. V lost 2 bases to trimming and J lost 4 bases, with 17 bases between them. The CDR3 loop reads CASSLSRGFVPETQYF. CDR3 bases: TGTGCCAGCAGTTTATCGAGGGGGTTCGTCCCAGAGACCCAGTACTTC.

This clonotype was observed at least ten times. V usage is TRBV24-1 and J usage is TRBJ1-2; D ambiguous. This CDR3 region has 14 residues. V lost 7 bases and J 4 bases, leaving 15 bases between the germline ends. The germline V gene has CDR1 KGHDR and CDR2 SFDVKD. The CDR3 here is CATSGVGSAYGYTF. As DNA, the CDR3 is TGTGCCACCAGCGGTGTTGGGTCCGCCTATGGCTACACCTTC.

This clonotype has ten or more counts. This chain connects TRBV2 to TRBJ2-7; 7 bases map to TRBD1. This CDR3 is 13 amino acids long. Germline CDR1 SNHLY, CDR2 FYNNEI. V was clipped by 4 bases and J by 5 bases; unmatched bases: 5. The CDR3 DNA follows: TGTGCCAGCAGTGCGACAGGGAGCGACGAGCAGTACTTC. Translation: CASSATGSDEQYF.

This clonotype was detected ten times or more. The J gene is TRBJ2-1, the V gene TRBV30; 7 nucleotides match TRBD2. Trimming cost V 5 bases and J 8 bases; bases outside gene matches: 9. The V gene's germline CDR1 is GTSNPN and CDR2 SVGIG (reference sequence). The CDR3 length is 13 residues. CDR3 sequence: CAWAIGRTYEQFF. CDR3 DNA: TGTGCCTGGGCAATCGGGAGGACGTATGAGCAGTTCTTC.

The J gene is TRBJ1-2, the V gene TRBV5-4, with D possibly matching TRBD1 (6 bases). Trimming stripped 3 bases from V and 3 bases from J, with 18 bases between. Germline V gives CDR1 SGHNT, CDR2 YYREEE (reference sequence). The CDR3 extends over 16 amino acids. The CDR3 bases are TGTGCCAGCAGCTCTCCCGGGCAGGGGTTGTACTATGGCTACACCTTC. This gives the protein CASSSPGQGLYYGYTF.

This clonotype appeared many times. The V call is TRBV6-2 or TRBV6-3, the J call TRBJ1-4; D not resolved. Germline V lookup: CDR1 MNHEY, CDR2 SVGEGT. The V end was cut by 8 bases, the J end by 8 bases, with 15 bases between. CDR3 length: 13 residues. In nucleotides, the CDR3 is TGTGCCAGCCAGCGGGTCTATAGGGAAAAACTGTTTTTT. Protein product: CASQRVYREKLFF.

This clonotype appeared many times. The V and J genes are TRBV5-1 and TRBJ1-2; 7 positions match TRBD1. V was pared by 2 bases and J by 8 bases, with 6 bases of the junction left unmatched. The CDR3 totals 13 residues. Looked up from germline, CDR1 is SGHRS and CDR2 is YFSETQ. The CDR3: CASSFGGGGGYTF. CDR3 nucleotide sequence: TGCGCCAGCAGCTTCGGAGGGGGCGGCGGCTACACCTTC.

This clonotype was seen many times. This chain links TRBV11-2 with TRBJ2-7; TRBD1 agrees at 9 bases. The V gene end was trimmed by 1 base and the J gene end by 1 base; junction bases not matched to a gene: 8. Germline V gene lookup returns CDR1 SGHAT and CDR2 FQNNGV. The CDR3 contains 17 residues. The CDR3 loop reads CASSLAPDRGFSYEQYF. The CDR3 nucleotides read TGTGCCAGCAGCTTAGCCCCAGACAGGGGGTTTTCCTACGAGCAGTACTTC.

The table lists this clonotype with many counts. The chain uses TRBV7-6 and TRBJ2-7, with 7 positions matching TRBD1. There are 13 residues in the CDR3. Germline CDR1 reads SGHVS; CDR2 reads FNYEAQ. Trimming took 2 bases from V and 4 from J; bases not matched to a gene: 2. Here the CDR3 reads CASSLSGGYEQYF. CDR3 nucleotide sequence: TGTGCCAGCAGCTTATCAGGGGGTTACGAGCAGTACTTC.

This clonotype appeared a few times. This chain joins TRBV15 and TRBJ1-5; D is perhaps TRBD1 (5 bases). V was trimmed by 4 bases and J by 5 bases, leaving 21 bases between them. This CDR3 has 17 amino acids. CDR1 is LNHNV and CDR2 is YYDKDF in the germline V gene (reference sequence). CDR3 in DNA: TGTGCCACCAGCACCTTATGGGAAAGGGGCGGCTATCAGCCCCAGCATTTT. Protein: CATSTLWERGGYQPQHF. Filled out from reference TRBV15 and TRBJ1-5, the complete variable domain reads DAMVIQNPRYQVTQFGKPVTLSCSQTLNHNVMYWYQQKSSQAPKLLFHYYDKDFNNEADTPDNFQSRRPNTSFCFLDIRSPGLGDTAMYLCATSTLWERGGYQPQHFGDGTRLSIL.